These T cell receptor beta chains were read from a single sample in a study of T cell repertoires in cytomegalovirus infection. In TCRdb, the reads were re-called with MiXCR into one record per CDR3 protein. The sample consists of roughly 230,000 distinct CDR3 sequences, more than 15% of them appearing once. The sequenced material came from CD8+ T cells from PBMCs. The receptors shown here come from a human donor in good health (CMV status not recorded). Some clones in this sample may be carry-over from other donors' samples. The CDR3 runs from the conserved cysteine through the conserved F or W. Each record gives: J gene, D gene, V gene, clone size, CDR3 DNA, CDR3 protein. The D gene is left open where the match is weak. Size is omitted from some rows. Given values are once, few, many or a class for expanded clones.

TRBJ2-3	NA	TRBV6-5	NA	TGTGCCAGCAGTTACTCGCTACCCACTAGCACAGATACGCAGTATTTT	CASSYSLPTSTDTQYF
TRBJ1-2	TRBD1	TRBV5-1	NA	TGCGCCAGCAGCTTGCCCCGGATCGAGTCGCCGGGACAGGGTCCTGGCTACACCTTC	CASSLPRIESPGQGPGYTF
TRBJ1-6	NA	TRBV12-3/TRBV12-4	many	TGTGCCAGCAACCTGGGGGGGTCTTACACGAATTCACCCCTCCACTTT	CASNLGGSYTNSPLHF
TRBJ2-1	NA	TRBV4-1	NA	TGCGCCAGCAGCCCAGACGCAGGGAGCTACAATGAGCAGTTCTTC	CASSPDAGSYNEQFF
TRBJ1-1	NA	TRBV7-9	many	TGTGCCAGCAGCTTACCCAACATAGGGTCGAACACTGAAGCTTTCTTT	CASSLPNIGSNTEAFF
TRBJ2-7	TRBD1	TRBV28	many	TGTGCCAGCAGCCCCCCCACAGGGGGCGGCGACGAGCAGTACTTC	CASSPPTGGGDEQYF
TRBJ2-1	NA	TRBV12-3/TRBV12-4	NA	TGTGCCAGCACGGACTCACTGGGATACAATGAGCAGTTCTTC	CASTDSLGYNEQFF
TRBJ2-1	NA	TRBV7-2	many	TGTGCCAGCAGCTTCGACAGCTACTACAATGAGCAGTTCTTC	CASSFDSYYNEQFF
TRBJ2-7	NA	TRBV20-1	few	TGCAGTGCTAGAGACAGGAACGGTTTGAAGCCCTACGAGCAGTACTTC	CSARDRNGLKPYEQYF
TRBJ1-1	NA	TRBV7-9	many	TGTGCCACCGAGGAAGGCCGTCTCAACACTGAAGCTTTCTTT	CATEEGRLNTEAFF
TRBJ2-7	NA	TRBV28	many	TGTGCCAGCAGTTTAGTAGGGGGGGCATGGATCTCGGGCGAGCAGTACTTC	CASSLVGGAWISGEQYF
TRBJ1-3	TRBD1	TRBV6-1	few	TGTGCCAGCTGGGACAGGCAGTATGCAGCCTCTGGAAACACCATATATTTT	CASWDRQYAASGNTIYF
TRBJ1-5	NA	TRBV11-1	many	TGTGCCAGCAGCTTAGCTGGGCCTAATCAGCCCCAGCATTTT	CASSLAGPNQPQHF
TRBJ2-7	NA	TRBV7-6	many	TGTGCCAGCAGCTCACGAGGGGACCCCTACGAGCAGTACTTC	CASSSRGDPYEQYF
TRBJ1-1	TRBD1	TRBV6-1	many	TGTGCCAGCAGAGACAGGGAGGACACTGAAGCTTTCTTT	CASRDREDTEAFF
TRBJ1-6	TRBD1	TRBV6-2/TRBV6-3	NA	TGTGCCAGCAGAACCGGGACAGGGGGCCGTTCACCCCTCCACTTT	CASRTGTGGRSPLHF
TRBJ1-2	NA	TRBV7-9	many	TGTGCCAGCAGCTTATCTGAATTGGACCAAGAGGGGGGCTACACCTTC	CASSLSELDQEGGYTF
TRBJ1-2	TRBD1	TRBV5-1	few	TGCGCCAGCAGCCGTCGGGTTAACAGGGGGTCGTACTATGGCTACACCTTC	CASSRRVNRGSYYGYTF
TRBJ2-1	TRBD2	TRBV29-1	NA	TGCAGCGTTGTTAGCGGGGGGGCCGGTGAGCAGTTCTTC	CSVVSGGAGEQFF
TRBJ2-7	NA	TRBV7-2	many	TGTGCCAGCAGCTTAGATACGGTGACCTACGAGCAGTACTTC	CASSLDTVTYEQYF
TRBJ2-1	NA	TRBV2	few	TGTGCCAGCAGTGACGACGAGAACTCCTACAATGAGCAGTTCTTC	CASSDDENSYNEQFF
TRBJ1-4	NA	TRBV7-9	many	TGTGCCAGCAGCTTAGGCCCCACGCGAGTGGAAAAACTGTTTTTT	CASSLGPTRVEKLFF
TRBJ1-6	NA	TRBV2	NA	TGTGCCAGCAGTGAAATACTGATTACCCTCTATAATTCACCCCTCCACTTT	CASSEILITLYNSPLHF
TRBJ2-1	NA	TRBV7-2	many	TGTGCCAGCAGCTTAGATTCCGGGACACCCTACAATGAGCAGTTCTTC	CASSLDSGTPYNEQFF
TRBJ1-1	NA	TRBV7-9	many	TGTGCCAGCAGCCAGGACAGCCGAATGTCTGAAGCTTTCTTT	CASSQDSRMSEAFF
TRBJ2-2	NA	TRBV28	few	TGTGCCAGCACGATGGAGACGAACACCGGGGAGCTGTTTTTT	CASTMETNTGELFF
TRBJ2-1	NA	TRBV10-3	few	TGTGCCACAACAATTTACAATGAGCAGTTCTTC	CATTIYNEQFF
TRBJ2-1	NA	TRBV29-1	many	TGCAGCGTTGAAGGGGTAGGCGAGTACAATGAGCAGTTCTTC	CSVEGVGEYNEQFF
TRBJ2-1	NA	TRBV4-3	many	TGCGCCAGCAGCCAGGAGGAGGAGCCCTACAATGAGCAGTTCTTC	CASSQEEEPYNEQFF
TRBJ2-5	TRBD1	TRBV28	few	TGTGCCAGCAGTCTAGGACAGGGGCGACAAGAGACCCAGTACTTC	CASSLGQGRQETQYF